Presented here are 15 T cell receptor beta chains from one specimen sequenced in a study of vaccination and CD4 T cells after COVID-19. An Oncomine TCR Beta short-read assay was used to sequence the DNA from cultured CD4+ T cells. Once CD4+ T cells had been cultured, genomic DNA was extracted from them. TCRdb reprocessed the PCR reads via MiXCR and lists one record per CDR3 protein. This table holds approximately 9,300 distinct CDR3 sequences, around a third found once. Described treatment: roughly 10-day PBMC culture with coronavirus spike peptide pools or control peptides (ViraFEST assay). Collection of the unexposed donor's CD4+ T cells took place before the COVID-19 pandemic (2011-2018). No antigen is known for these receptors. Sequencing used CD4+ T cells from blood, cultured in vitro. These receptors all stem from a human donor in good health.

The V gene is TRBV7-9, the J gene TRBJ2-1; D ambiguous. Germline CDR1 reads SEHNR; CDR2 reads FQNEAQ (reference sequence). This CDR3 region has 12 residues. Trimming took off 11 bases at V and 0 bases at J, with 8 bases between the two ends. The CDR3 reads CAVGDSYNEQFF. DNA for the CDR3: TGTGCCGTTGGGGACTCCTACAATGAGCAGTTCTTC.

The CDR3, as DNA: TGCGCCAGCAGCTGGGAACTTCCTCGAGGTAACTATGGCTACACCTTC. Its protein is CASSWELPRGNYGYTF. The chain combines TRBV5-1 with TRBJ1-2, with D unclear. Between the trimmed V and J ends, which lost 3 bases and 1 base, there was a span of 16 bases. Germline V gives CDR1 SGHRS, CDR2 YFSETQ. CDR3 size: 16 residues.

Here the CDR3 DNA reads TGTGCCAGCAGTCAGGACAGGGCCTACACCTTC. This codes for CASSQDRAYTF. The chain carries TRBV6-1 and TRBJ1-2; the match to TRBD1 covers 8 bases. CDR1 MNHNS and CDR2 SASEGT come from the germline V gene. The CDR3 extends over 11 amino acids. J gave up 10 bases and V 5 bases, and 3 bases lay outside the gene matches.

This clonotype was recorded a few times. The chain recombines TRBV7-2 with TRBJ2-7; the D is unclear. Germline loops: CDR1 SGHTA, CDR2 FQGNSA. CDR3 length: 14 amino acids. V lost 2 bases and J 3 bases, leaving 11 bases between the germline ends. This CDR3 reads CASSLYGRHYEQYF. For the CDR3, the DNA is TGTGCCAGCAGCTTATATGGGCGGCACTACGAGCAGTACTTC.

J is TRBJ2-7 and V is TRBV6-5, with a possible D match to TRBD2 (6 bases). V was pared by 2 bases and J by 0 bases, with 8 bases between. The germline V gene has CDR1 MNHEY and CDR2 SVGAGI. The CDR3 sequence is 14 residues long. The CDR3 loop reads CASSYTGASYEQYF. DNA of the CDR3: TGTGCCAGCAGTTACACGGGAGCCTCCTACGAGCAGTACTTC.

This clonotype was counted a few times. The chain employs TRBV6-1 and TRBJ1-1; no firm D call. Deletions cut 3 bases from V and 6 bases from J, with 14 bases between. CDR3 length equals 14 residues. Per the germline V gene, CDR1 is MNHNS and CDR2 is SASEGT. CDR3 protein: CASSDYLARAEAFF. The CDR3 DNA follows: TGTGCCAGCAGTGACTATTTGGCCAGAGCTGAAGCTTTCTTT.

This sequence joins TRBV28 and TRBJ1-2; 7 bases are a match to TRBD1. The CDR3 runs to 13 residues. In germline, CDR1 is MDHEN, CDR2 SYDVKM. The J segment lost 3 bases and the V segment lost 8 bases, leaving 6 bases of the junction unmatched. CDR3 region: CASLLGTDYGYTF. CDR3 sequence (DNA): TGTGCCAGCCTTTTAGGGACAGACTATGGCTACACCTTC.

This chain joins TRBV7-8 and TRBJ2-7, with D uncertain. Germline CDR1 SGHVS, CDR2 FQNEAQ. V lost 5 bases and J lost 6, with 26 bases in between. This CDR3 region has 17 residues. DNA of the CDR3: TGTGCCAGCAGCGAAATAGAACGGACCTCCTACCCAGGCGAGCAGTACTTC. It yields the protein CASSEIERTSYPGEQYF.

This clonotype was observed once. At one of its ends the junction is not consistent with the germline gene, which may arise from a read error. The chain recombines TRBV7-2 with TRBJ1-2; the D is unclear. This CDR3 comprises 16 residues. Germline assignment: CDR1 SGHTA and CDR2 FQGNSA. The CDR3 region is CASSLDFRWSGYDYTF. DNA for the CDR3: TGTGCCAGCAGCTTAGATTTTCGGTGGTCCGGCTATGACTACACCTTC.

The CDR3: CASSSRGGTYSGTDSYNEQFF. In DNA form, the CDR3 reads TGTGCCAGCAGTTCCCGCGGGGGGACATATTCCGGGACAGATTCCTACAATGAGCAGTTCTTC. The genes are TRBV28 and TRBJ2-1; TRBD2 is a possible D gene (8 bases). Germline V gene lookup returns CDR1 MDHEN and CDR2 SYDVKM. This CDR3 is 21 amino acids long. Trimming pared 4 bases from V and 1 base from J, leaving 29 bases between. The entire variable domain, with the rest obtained from reference TRBV28 and TRBJ2-1, is as follows: DVKVTQSSRYLVKRTGEKVFLECVQDMDHENMFWYRQDPGLGLRLIYFSYDVKMKEKGDIPEGYSVSREKKERFSLILESASTNQTSMYLCASSSRGGTYSGTDSYNEQFFGPGTRLTVL.

The chain couples TRBV6-1 to TRBJ2-3; no clear D gene. The CDR3 spans 15 residues. The germline V gene has CDR1 MNHNS and CDR2 SASEGT. Trimming pared 0 bases from V and 0 bases from J, leaving 7 bases between. The CDR3 DNA follows: TGTGCCAGCAGTGAAGCTTCAGCTAGCACAGATACGCAGTATTTT. It is translated as CASSEASASTDTQYF.

This clonotype has more than one count but fewer than ten. The chain uses TRBV19 and TRBJ2-6; 9 positions match TRBD2. Germline V CDR1 and CDR2: LNHDA, SQIVND (reference sequence). Trimming at V came to 1 base and at J to 4 bases, leaving 2 bases not matched to a gene. The CDR3 sequence is 16 residues long. The CDR3 region is CASSIGGRAGANVLTF. The CDR3 region has the DNA TGTGCCAGTAGTATAGGCGGGAGGGCCGGGGCCAACGTCCTGACTTTC.

The chain recombines TRBV7-6 with TRBJ2-3; 13 bases are shared with TRBD2. The CDR3 has 18 amino acids. Germline trimming cut 2 bases from V and 0 bases from J; bases unmatched to any gene: 5. Germline-derived CDR1 and CDR2 are SGHVS and FNYEAQ. The CDR3 is CASSLRAGLAGSTDTQYF. In nucleotides, the CDR3 is TGTGCCAGCAGCTTAAGAGCGGGACTAGCGGGGAGCACAGATACGCAGTATTTT. Based on the CDR3 plus reference TRBV7-6 and TRBJ2-3, the full variable domain is GAGVSQSPRYKVTKRGQDVALRCDPISGHVSLYWYRQALGQGPEFLTYFNYEAQQDKSGLPNDRFSAERPEGSISTLTIQRTEQRDSAMYRCASSLRAGLAGSTDTQYFGPGTRLTVL.

This clonotype was found once. A read error may produce the germline difference seen at one junction end. This rearrangement joins TRBV20-1 to TRBJ2-3, with D perhaps TRBD2 (6 bases). CDR3 length: 13 residues. Looked up from germline, CDR1 is DFQATT and CDR2 is SNEGSKA (reference sequence). The DNA for the CDR3 is TGCAGTACTAGCTCGGGGTCGATAGATACGCAGTATTTT. As protein: CSTSSGSIDTQYF.

This clonotype was recorded a few times. This sequence joins TRBV7-2 and TRBJ2-1; 9 bases are a match to TRBD2. The CDR3 totals 16 residues. The V segment lost 1 base and the J segment 6 bases; nucleotides outside the gene matches: 7. From germline, CDR1 is SGHTA and CDR2 FQGNSA. In nucleotides, the CDR3 is TGTGCCAGCAGCTTAGTGGGTAGCGGGAGTCCCAATGAGCAGTTCTTC. Its protein product is CASSLVGSGSPNEQFF.